These 23 T cell receptor beta chains originate from one sample sequenced in a study of cytomegalovirus exposure and HLA in healthy donors. The PCR ran on 60 Vbeta and 13 Jbeta primers. The table came from immunoSEQ multiplex PCR; TCRdb's copy has only in-frame clones and leaves some out. The table lists 74,000 or so clones, around four fifths of them singletons. The sequenced material came from PBMCs. The source of these receptors is a man between 45 and 60 years old in good health and CMV-seropositive.

With regard to this clone: The same CDR3 also results from other DNA sequences found in this sample. This rearrangement joins TRBV9 to TRBJ2-5, with a possible D match to TRBD1 (6 bases). Deletions cut 3 bases from V and 4 bases from J, with 16 bases between. Germline V gene lookup returns CDR1 SGDLS and CDR2 YYNGEE. The CDR3 is 15 amino acids. The CDR3 region is CASSENLGAGETQYF. The CDR3 bases are TGTGCCAGCAGCGAAAACTTGGGGGCCGGAGAGACCCAGTACTTC.

With regard to this clone: Germline is not matched at one junction end, which may reflect a read error. CDR3 region: CASNLLGRANTGELFF. The CDR3 DNA reads as TGTGCCAGCAACTTACTGGGGAGAGCGAACACCGGGGAGCTGTTTTTT. This sequence joins TRBV7-2 and TRBJ2-2; a weak D match, TRBD2 (5 bases). Germline assignment: CDR1 SGHTA and CDR2 FQGNSA. The CDR3 loop spans 16 amino acids.

The rearrangement links TRBV28 to TRBJ2-5; D is unclear. The DNA end lines up better with TRBJ2-7; the J call may be wrong. CDR1 is MDHEN and CDR2 is SYDVKM in the germline V gene. CDR3 length equals 11 residues. The CDR3 nucleotides are TGTGCCAGCAGTTTAATCTACGAGCAGTACTTC. Translated: CASSLIYEQYF.

Turning to this clone: The sample contains more than one DNA sequence encoding this CDR3. The chain combines TRBV18 with TRBJ2-7; D may be TRBD1 (6 bases). The CDR3 extends over 14 amino acids. Germline V gives CDR1 KGHSH, CDR2 LQKENI. V lost 3 bases and J 0 bases, leaving 9 bases between the germline ends. The CDR3 here is CASSPQGSSYEQYF. CDR3 sequence (DNA): TGTGCCAGCTCACCTCAGGGGTCCTCCTACGAGCAGTACTTC.

The V call is TRBV19, the J call TRBJ1-1, with D perhaps matching TRBD1 (6 bases). This CDR3 is 14 amino acids long. Germline loops: CDR1 LNHDA, CDR2 SQIVND (reference sequence). V was trimmed by 6 bases and J by 4 bases, leaving 15 bases between them. The CDR3: CASRGGQGSTEAFF. The CDR3 DNA is TGTGCCAGTAGGGGGGGGCAGGGGAGCACTGAAGCTTTCTTT.

V usage is TRBV9 and J usage is TRBJ2-1; D possibly corresponds to TRBD2 (7 bases). Germline V gives CDR1 SGDLS, CDR2 YYNGEE. Trimming removed 0 bases at V and 0 bases at J, with 19 bases between. The CDR3 totals 19 residues. The CDR3 sequence: CASSVATWTRGSSYNEQFF. CDR3 DNA: TGTGCCAGCAGCGTAGCTACGTGGACTAGGGGGAGCTCCTACAATGAGCAGTTCTTC. The variable domain in full, with the rest retrieved from reference TRBV9 and TRBJ2-1, is DSGVTQTPKHLITATGQRVTLRCSPRSGDLSVYWYQQSLDQGLQFLIQYYNGEERAKGNILERFSAQQFPDLHSELNLSSLELGDSALYFCASSVATWTRGSSYNEQFFGPGTRLTVL.

V is TRBV6-5 and J is TRBJ2-1, with D perhaps TRBD2 (5 bases). The CDR3 contains 14 residues. In germline, CDR1 is MNHEY, CDR2 SVGAGI. Trimming took 6 bases from V and 2 from J, leaving 11 bases between them. The CDR3: CASSEGITYNEQFF. The CDR3 nucleotides read TGTGCCAGCAGCGAGGGCATCACCTACAATGAGCAGTTCTTC.

The rearrangement links TRBV11-1 to TRBJ2-1; 8 nucleotides line up with TRBD2. After removal of 6 bases from V and 10 bases from J, the junction contained 14 bases not matched to a gene. The CDR3 is 15 residues long. Germline CDR1 SGHAT, CDR2 FQDESV (reference sequence). The CDR3: CASSFSGSSVGEQFF. CDR3 coding DNA: TGTGCCAGCAGTTTCAGCGGGAGTTCAGTAGGGGAGCAGTTCTTC. Using reference TRBV11-1 and TRBJ2-1 for the parts outside the CDR3, the full variable domain is EAEVAQSPRYKITEKSQAVAFWCDPISGHATLYWYRQILGQGPELLVQFQDESVVDDSQLPKDRFSAERLKGVDSTLKIQPAELGDSAMYLCASSFSGSSVGEQFFGPGTRLTVL.

As DNA, the CDR3 is TGTGCCAGCAGTTTATTTCCTTTTTGGGCAACTCCTCAAGCTTTCTTT. Translating it yields CASSLFPFWATPQAFF. V usage is TRBV27 and J usage is TRBJ1-1; D is unclear. The CDR3 totals 16 residues. Germline V gene sequence: CDR1 MNHEY, CDR2 SMNVEV (reference sequence). The V gene lost 1 base and the J gene lost 9 bases, with 21 bases spanning the gap.

The rearrangement uses TRBV27 and TRBJ2-7; TRBD2 aligns across 7 bases. The germline CDR1 and CDR2 sequences are MNHEY and SMNVEV (reference sequence). The CDR3 is 14 amino acids. The ends lost 0 bases at V and 4 bases at J; junction bases unmatched: 3. The CDR3, as DNA: TGTGCCAGCAGTTTATCGGGGGGGAATTACGAGCAGTACTTC. This translates into CASSLSGGNYEQYF.

This sequence joins TRBV18 and TRBJ2-5, with 13 bases lining up with TRBD2. In germline, CDR1 is KGHSH, CDR2 LQKENI. The CDR3 is 16 amino acids. V gave up 4 bases and J gave up 5 bases; unmatched junction bases: 7. This chain's CDR3 is CASSLGLAGEWETQYF. The CDR3 region has the DNA TGTGCCAGCTCACTCGGACTAGCGGGAGAATGGGAGACCCAGTACTTC.

This chain links TRBV14 with TRBJ2-1; D gene uncertain. V lost 0 bases, J lost 9 bases, and 9 bases lay in between. Germline values: CDR1 SGHDN, CDR2 FVKESK. This CDR3 region has 13 residues. The CDR3 loop is CASSQDPESEQFF. The CDR3 DNA reads as TGTGCCAGCAGCCAAGATCCCGAGTCTGAGCAGTTCTTC.

J is TRBJ1-3 and V is TRBV5-1, with D uncertain. The V gene's germline CDR1 is SGHRS and CDR2 YFSETQ. Trimming removed 0 bases at V and 0 bases at J, with 4 bases between. This CDR3 is built from 14 residues. The CDR3 reads CASSLGSSGNTIYF. The DNA of the CDR3 is TGCGCCAGCAGCTTGGGGAGCTCTGGAAACACCATATATTTT.

This chain links TRBV5-1 with TRBJ2-1; 8 nucleotides match TRBD2. CDR1 is SGHRS, CDR2 YFSETQ, per germline. The V segment lost 5 bases and the J segment 7 bases; nucleotides outside the gene matches: 2. This CDR3 contains 12 residues. CDR3 sequence: CASRLAANEQFF. CDR3 bases: TGCGCCAGCAGACTAGCGGCAAATGAGCAGTTCTTC.

This chain links TRBV20-1 with TRBJ1-1; D not resolved. Germline CDR1 is DFQATT and CDR2 is SNEGSKA (reference sequence). Trimming took off 5 bases at V and 1 base at J, with 5 bases between the two ends. CDR3 length equals 11 residues. The CDR3 spells CSAYKNTEAFF. The DNA of the CDR3 is TGCAGTGCTTACAAGAACACTGAAGCTTTCTTT.

The genes are TRBV9 and TRBJ2-5, with 7 nucleotides matching TRBD1. Trimming cost V 3 bases and J 5 bases; bases outside gene matches: 7. The CDR3 length is 14 residues. The V gene's germline CDR1 is SGDLS and CDR2 YYNGEE. The CDR3 sequence: CASSAEGAGETQYF. Written as DNA, the CDR3 is TGTGCCAGCAGCGCCGAGGGGGCAGGGGAGACCCAGTACTTC.

The V and J genes are TRBV6-1 and TRBJ1-4; 7 nucleotides align to TRBD1. CDR3 length: 14 residues. The germline V gene has CDR1 MNHNS and CDR2 SASEGT. V shed 4 bases, J shed 5 bases, and the junction held 4 bases outside the gene matches. CDR3 coding DNA: TGTGCCAGCAGTGGACAGGGAGGAAATGAAAAACTGTTTTTT. It specifies CASSGQGGNEKLFF.

In the case of this clone: The sample has other DNA sequences that encode this CDR3 too. The chain recombines TRBV10-3 with TRBJ2-2, with TRBD1 identical over 8 bases. Germline V lookup: CDR1 ENHRY, CDR2 SYGVKD. The CDR3 contains 14 residues. The V and J ends lost 5 bases and 3 bases, in that order; junction bases with no gene match: 2. This chain's CDR3 is CAISSDRDTGELFF. The CDR3 DNA sequence: TGTGCCATCAGTTCGGACAGGGACACCGGGGAGCTGTTTTTT.

The chain employs TRBV4-1 and TRBJ2-3; no clear D. This CDR3 has 13 residues. Deletions cut 1 base from V and 4 bases from J, with 6 bases between. Per germline, CDR1 MGHRA and CDR2 YSYEKL. CDR3: CASSQVVADTQYF. The CDR3 bases are TGCGCCAGCAGCCAAGTAGTTGCAGATACGCAGTATTTT.

This rearrangement joins TRBV21-1 to TRBJ1-2; the table names TRBD1, a call not compared with the DNA. TRBV21-1 corresponds to a pseudogene. CDR3 length: 18 residues. The CDR3 DNA reads TGTGCCAGCAGCGCCGACTCTCCACCGGGACAGATTAACTATGGCTACACCTTC. Translation gives CASSADSPPGQINYGYTF.

A remark on this clone: Distinct nucleotide sequences in the sample also encode this CDR3. This rearrangement joins TRBV7-2 to TRBJ2-1, with TRBD2 identical over 12 bases. Germline V gene data show CDR1 as SGHTA and CDR2 as FQGNSA. V lost 2 bases to trimming and J lost 7 bases; unmatched junction nucleotides: 12. This CDR3 spans 18 amino acids. The CDR3, as DNA: TGTGCCAGCAGCTTATTCAGGCTGACTAGCGGGAGTTTTAATGAGCAGTTCTTC. Its protein product is CASSLFRLTSGSFNEQFF.

The chain carries TRBV2 and TRBJ2-3, with a possible D match to TRBD1 (6 bases). The CDR3 totals 14 residues. CDR1 is SNHLY, CDR2 FYNNEI, per germline. Trimming took 8 bases from V and 2 from J, leaving 14 bases between them. CDR3: CASLSGQTTDTQYF. CDR3 bases: TGTGCCAGCCTTTCCGGACAGACCACAGATACGCAGTATTTT.

The genes are TRBV5-4 and TRBJ2-1, with 7 bases lining up with TRBD1. Per the germline V gene, CDR1 is SGHNT and CDR2 is YYREEE (reference sequence). The CDR3 has 15 amino acids. J lost 4 bases, V lost 4 bases, and 8 bases had no gene match. The chain's CDR3 is CASSPRQGQYNEQFF. Written as DNA, the CDR3 is TGTGCCAGCAGCCCCAGGCAGGGACAGTACAATGAGCAGTTCTTC.